The 8 T cell receptor beta chains presented below share a single source sample, sequenced in a study of Graves' ophthalmopathy and Graves' hyperthyroidism. The TCR beta CDR3 regions underwent amplification from RNA transcripts. HTBI-primed RT-PCR formed the first round, and a multiplex PCR formed the second. TCRdb itself ran the multiplex PCR reads through MiXCR, one entry per CDR3 protein. Of some 200,000 distinct CDR3 sequences listed, around 28% are singletons. The specimen sequenced was peripheral blood. These receptors originate from a man in his fifties or sixties with Graves' ophthalmopathy.

This clonotype was counted at least ten times. V and J are TRBV6-2 or TRBV6-3 and TRBJ1-5, with 7 bases matching TRBD1. J gave up 1 base and V 6 bases, and 12 bases lay outside the gene matches. Germline V gene lookup returns CDR1 MNHEY and CDR2 SVGEGT. CDR3 size: 17 residues. The CDR3 spells CASRTDPTGASNQPQHF. The CDR3 nucleotides read TGTGCCAGCAGGACGGACCCCACAGGGGCCAGCAATCAGCCCCAGCATTTT.

The chain is built from TRBV19 and TRBJ1-1, with D unclear. Per germline, CDR1 LNHDA and CDR2 SQIVND (reference sequence). V lost 5 bases and J lost 1, with 11 bases in between. This CDR3 region has 14 residues. The CDR3 here is CASSVMPGNTEAFF. The CDR3 DNA is TGTGCCAGTAGTGTTATGCCAGGGAACACTGAAGCTTTCTTT. Based on the CDR3 plus reference TRBV19 and TRBJ1-1, the full variable domain is DGGITQSPKYLFRKEGQNVTLSCEQNLNHDAMYWYRQDPGQGLRLIYYSQIVNDFQKGDIAEGYSVSREKKESFPLTVTSAQKNPTAFYLCASSVMPGNTEAFFGQGTRLTVV.

A single count supports this clonotype. The chain combines TRBV12-5 with TRBJ2-7; D unclear. The CDR3 totals 14 residues. Trimming removed 6 bases from V and 0 bases from J, with 12 bases in between. The germline CDR1 and CDR2 sequences are LGHNT and FRNRAP. CDR3 DNA sequence: TGTGCTAGTGGGGCTCGACCACCCTCCTACGAGCAGTACTTC. This encodes CASGARPPSYEQYF.

This sequence joins TRBV6-2 or TRBV6-3 and TRBJ1-2; D is ambiguous. Trimming left V 7 bases short and J 1 base short, with 13 bases between. CDR1 MNHEY and CDR2 SVGEGT come from the germline V gene. The CDR3 sequence is 14 residues long. The CDR3 is CASTERQVNYGYTF. The CDR3 DNA sequence: TGTGCCAGCACCGAAAGGCAGGTTAACTATGGCTACACCTTC.

This clonotype was observed many times. This chain joins TRBV13 and TRBJ2-7; D is perhaps TRBD2 (5 bases). Trimming took off 4 bases at V and 2 bases at J, with 12 bases between the two ends. This CDR3 comprises 14 residues. In germline, CDR1 is PRHDT, CDR2 FYEKMQ (reference sequence). CDR3 DNA: TGTGCCAGCAGCTCGGCGGGTTCGCCCTACGAGCAGTACTTC. This gives the protein CASSSAGSPYEQYF.

The sample holds many counts of this clonotype. CDR3 region: CASSTGQGLDFGQYF. The CDR3 DNA reads as TGTGCCAGCAGTACGGGACAGGGCCTGGATTTTGGGCAGTACTTC. This chain links TRBV12-3 or TRBV12-4 with TRBJ2-7; TRBD1 agrees at 9 bases. CDR3 length equals 15 residues. J lost 9 bases, V lost 5 bases, and 14 bases had no gene match.

The chain links TRBV6-2 or TRBV6-3 to TRBJ2-5; D might be TRBD2 (5 bases). V gave up 6 bases and J gave up 2 bases, with 19 bases separating them. The CDR3 is 16 amino acids. Germline V gene lookup returns CDR1 MNHEY and CDR2 SVGEGT. In nucleotides, the CDR3 is TGTGCCAGCAGCCTACTGCTGGCGGGTCCTCAAGAGACCCAGTACTTC. The encoded protein is CASSLLLAGPQETQYF.

This clonotype was counted at least ten times. The chain joins TRBV6-5 to TRBJ2-7, with TRBD1 matching 9 bases. Trimming took 2 bases from V and 4 from J; bases not matched to a gene: 6. This CDR3 is 15 amino acids long. Germline CDR1 is MNHEY and CDR2 is SVGAGI. The CDR3 sequence: CASSYRGQGGYEQYF. The CDR3, as DNA: TGTGCCAGCAGTTACAGGGGACAGGGAGGGTACGAGCAGTACTTC.